One sample yielded the 22 T cell receptor beta chains listed below, sequenced in a study of sequential checkpoint blockade in melanoma. As for treatment: randomized to nivolumab then ipilimumab (arm A) or the reverse (arm B). This table comes from immunoSEQ multiplex PCR, and its TCRdb copy is limited to in-frame clones, with some not included. The table records 9,500 to 15,000 clones, about a quarter of them present only once. Source: tumor tissue (inferred from file names), taken from a patient given nivolumab and ipilimumab in sequence. The source of these receptors is a human donor with melanoma.

This sequence joins TRBV11-3 and TRBJ1-6, with a weak D call TRBD1 (6 bases). This CDR3 has 17 residues. Germline V CDR1 and CDR2: SGHNT, YENEEA. The ends were cut back, 5 bases at V and 4 bases at J, with 18 bases in the middle. CDR3 sequence (DNA): TGTGCCAGCAGCCTCAAGGACAGATTCACATATAATTCACCCCTCCACTTT. Amino acid sequence: CASSLKDRFTYNSPLHF.

This clone came up many times. The chain recombines TRBV11-3 with TRBJ1-2; 7 nucleotides align to TRBD1. This CDR3 is 14 amino acids long. The ends lost 4 bases at V and 7 bases at J; junction bases unmatched: 9. In germline, CDR1 is SGHNT, CDR2 YENEEA. The CDR3 sequence: CASSSSTGTIGYTF. In nucleotides, the CDR3 is TGTGCCAGCAGCTCGTCGACAGGGACGATTGGCTACACCTTC.

This chain joins TRBV5-1 and TRBJ2-6; the D gene is possibly TRBD2 (5 bases). This CDR3 is built from 16 residues. V lost 0 bases and J 0 bases, leaving 7 bases between the germline ends. The V gene's germline CDR1 is SGHRS and CDR2 YFSETQ. CDR3 residues: CASSLGTFSGANVLTF. The CDR3 coding sequence is TGCGCCAGCAGCTTGGGGACTTTCTCTGGGGCCAACGTCCTGACTTTC.

This clone turned up a few times. The chain has TRBV29-1 and TRBJ2-3, with a possible D match to TRBD2 (6 bases). Germline V gene sequence: CDR1 SQVTM, CDR2 ANQGSEA. The CDR3 loop spans 14 amino acids. V gave up 6 bases and J gave up 2 bases, with 15 bases separating them. CDR3 loop: CSVRLGGYTDTQYF. The CDR3 DNA follows: TGCAGCGTCCGCCTCGGGGGTTACACAGATACGCAGTATTTT.

This chain links TRBV11-3 with TRBJ1-1; D unclear. The germline CDR1 and CDR2 sequences are SGHNT and YENEEA. Trimming took off 7 bases at V and 1 base at J, with 19 bases between the two ends. The CDR3 is 16 residues long. The CDR3 spells CASNYEGRATNTEAFF. The CDR3 DNA sequence: TGTGCCAGCAATTACGAAGGGAGGGCAACGAACACTGAAGCTTTCTTT.

This chain joins TRBV5-1 and TRBJ2-7; 8 bases line up with TRBD1. The CDR3 has 16 amino acids. Trimming took 3 bases from V and 2 from J; bases not matched to a gene: 10. Germline lookup yields CDR1 SGHRS and CDR2 YFSETQ. The DNA of the CDR3 is TGCGCCAGCAGCTACCGTCCGGGACAGGTTACCTACGAGCAGTACTTC. This encodes CASSYRPGQVTYEQYF.

V and J are TRBV14 and TRBJ2-2; D may be TRBD1 (5 bases). V gave up 4 bases and J gave up 5 bases, with 11 bases separating them. CDR1 and CDR2 (germline): SGHDN, FVKESK. CDR3 length: 14 amino acids. CDR3 nucleotide sequence: TGTGCCAGCAGCCGGGCAGGGTCGACCGGGGAGCTGTTTTTT. Translated, it gives CASSRAGSTGELFF.

This clone was counted a few times. The chain has TRBV6-8 and TRBJ2-1; D is ambiguous. The CDR3 is 12 amino acids. Germline V gene data show CDR1 as MNHGY and CDR2 as SAAAGT. V gave up 7 bases and J gave up 5 bases, with 9 bases separating them. The CDR3 region is CASTDTNNEQFF. The DNA of the CDR3 is TGTGCCAGCACAGACACCAACAATGAGCAGTTCTTC.

This clone was picked up a small number of times. This rearrangement joins TRBV6-9 to TRBJ2-2; either TRBD1 or TRBD2 may supply D (6 bases each). The CDR3 covers 16 residues. The V end lost 5 bases, the J end lost 4 bases, and 17 bases lay between the germline ends. The V gene's germline CDR1 is MNHGY and CDR2 SVAAGI. The CDR3 here is CASSPNRGLGTGELFF. The CDR3 DNA reads TGTGCCAGCAGTCCGAATCGGGGGCTCGGCACCGGGGAGCTGTTTTTT.

The chain has TRBV10-2 and TRBJ2-1; 10 positions match TRBD2. This CDR3 spans 15 amino acids. Germline V gene sequence: CDR1 WSHSY, CDR2 SAAADI. The junction had 3 bases not matched to a gene; V was cut back by 4 bases and J by 3 bases. CDR3 nucleotides: TGCGCCAGCAGTGGGACTAGCGGTTTCTACAATGAGCAGTTCTTC. This sequence encodes CASSGTSGFYNEQFF.

This rearrangement joins TRBV29-1 to TRBJ1-1; D perhaps matches TRBD1 (5 bases). The CDR3 runs to 16 residues. The ends were cut back, 4 bases at V and 3 bases at J, with 21 bases in the middle. Germline loops: CDR1 SQVTM, CDR2 ANQGSEA. The CDR3 sequence is CSVVGSRVAPDTEAFF. CDR3 sequence (DNA): TGCAGCGTTGTGGGCTCCAGGGTAGCTCCTGACACTGAAGCTTTCTTT. Combining the CDR3 with reference TRBV29-1 and TRBJ1-1 gives the whole variable domain SAVISQKPSRDICQRGTSLTIQCQVDSQVTMMFWYRQQPGQSLTLIATANQGSEATYESGFVIDKFPISRPNLTFSTLTVSNMSPEDSSIYLCSVVGSRVAPDTEAFFGQGTRLTVV.

The chain recombines TRBV12-5 with TRBJ2-3; maybe TRBD2 (7 bases). Germline lookup yields CDR1 LGHNT and CDR2 FRNRAP. The CDR3 is 14 amino acids. CDR3: CASGEGGATDTQYF. The CDR3 bases are TGTGCCAGCGGTGAAGGGGGGGCGACAGATACGCAGTATTTT.

J is TRBJ2-3 and V is TRBV7-6; perhaps TRBD1 as D (5 bases). This CDR3 comprises 18 residues. Germline CDR1 and CDR2: SGHVS and FNYEAQ. With 3 bases removed from V and 10 bases from J, the gap between germline ends came to 29 bases. The CDR3 is CASSLVSGQGRALGSQYF. CDR3 sequence (DNA): TGTGCCAGCAGCTTGGTTTCCGGGCAGGGAAGGGCCTTAGGGTCGCAGTATTTT.

This clone was detected a few times. In nucleotides, the CDR3 is TGCAGCGTTGTGGGGGGGGGCTCAGGCACTGAAGCTTTCTTT. This codes for CSVVGGGSGTEAFF. V and J are TRBV29-1 and TRBJ1-1; D is possibly TRBD1 (6 bases). Trimming cost V 4 bases and J 4 bases, with 16 bases left between them. CDR1 SQVTM and CDR2 ANQGSEA come from the germline V gene. There are 14 residues in the CDR3.

This rearrangement joins TRBV18 to TRBJ1-3; the D is unclear. Germline V gene data show CDR1 as KGHSH and CDR2 as LQKENI. The CDR3 consists of 14 residues. V lost 2 bases, J lost 4 bases, and 9 bases lay in between. CDR3 DNA sequence: TGTGCCAGCTCACCAACGGGGAGAGGAAACACCATATATTTT. It translates to CASSPTGRGNTIYF.

This clone has more than one count but fewer than ten. V gene TRBV6-8 combines with J gene TRBJ2-1, with 7 nucleotides matching TRBD2. Germline CDR1 reads MNHGY; CDR2 reads SAAAGT. The CDR3 sequence is 13 residues long. V trimming: 5 bases; J trimming: 6 bases; junction bases outside the gene matches: 4. This chain's CDR3 is CASSGGDRNEQFF. DNA of the CDR3: TGTGCCAGCAGTGGGGGGGACCGCAATGAGCAGTTCTTC.

J is TRBJ1-4 and V is TRBV7-7, with no clear D. Germline-derived CDR1 and CDR2 are SSHAT and FNYEAQ (reference sequence). The V end lost 5 bases, the J end lost 0 bases, and 10 bases lay between the germline ends. The CDR3 covers 15 residues. CDR3 sequence: CASSRGPTTNEKLFF. Here the CDR3 DNA reads TGTGCCAGCAGCCGCGGACCCACAACTAATGAAAAACTGTTTTTT.

This rearrangement joins TRBV29-1 to TRBJ1-2, with 7 bases fitting TRBD1. Unmatched junction bases numbered 5, after V lost 3 bases and J lost 1 base. This CDR3 region has 14 residues. Germline V gives CDR1 SQVTM, CDR2 ANQGSEA. CDR3 sequence: CSVDLRQGNYGYTF. DNA for the CDR3: TGCAGCGTTGATCTTAGACAGGGTAACTATGGCTACACCTTC. Variable domain in full (rest from reference TRBV29-1 and TRBJ1-2): SAVISQKPSRDICQRGTSLTIQCQVDSQVTMMFWYRQQPGQSLTLIATANQGSEATYESGFVIDKFPISRPNLTFSTLTVSNMSPEDSSIYLCSVDLRQGNYGYTFGSGTRLTVV.

A single count supports this clone. CDR3 in amino acids: CASSFKGYTDTQYF. CDR3 DNA sequence: TGTGCCAGCAGCTTTAAGGGGTACACAGATACGCAGTATTTT. This chain links TRBV2 with TRBJ2-3; D perhaps matches TRBD1 (5 bases). Germline CDR1 and CDR2: SNHLY and FYNNEI. V gave up 6 bases and J gave up 2 bases, with 12 bases separating them. CDR3 length: 14 residues.

V gene TRBV19 combines with J gene TRBJ2-1, with D perhaps TRBD2 (5 bases). V was cut by 5 bases and J by 5 bases, with 13 bases left in between. The V gene's germline CDR1 is LNHDA and CDR2 SQIVND (reference sequence). The CDR3 consists of 14 residues. CDR3 sequence reads: CASSRVDYDNEQFF. CDR3 sequence (DNA): TGTGCCAGTAGTCGCGTTGACTACGACAATGAGCAGTTCTTC.

The rearrangement joins TRBV28 to TRBJ1-5, with D uncertain. There are 13 residues in the CDR3. Germline CDR1 and CDR2: MDHEN and SYDVKM. The ends were cut back, 9 bases at V and 6 bases at J, with 15 bases in the middle. This CDR3 is CASTILVGQPQHF. The CDR3 nucleotides read TGTGCCAGTACCATCTTGGTGGGTCAGCCCCAGCATTTT.

This chain joins TRBV2 and TRBJ2-3, with TRBD1 identical over 7 bases. Germline values: CDR1 SNHLY, CDR2 FYNNEI. This CDR3 spans 15 amino acids. V lost 7 bases, J lost 6 bases, and 13 bases stayed unmatched. CDR3 region: CASTEGQFPQDTQYF. CDR3 coding DNA: TGTGCCAGCACTGAGGGACAGTTCCCCCAGGATACGCAGTATTTT.